This T cell receptor (beta chain) came from a study of blood T cell repertoires in COVID-19. The CDR3 contains 15 residues. Germline V gene lookup returns CDR1 MNHNS and CDR2 SASEGT. Trimming stripped 4 bases from V and 6 bases from J, with 15 bases between. The method was immunoSEQ multiplex PCR; TCRdb's version includes in-frame clones alone and lacks a portion of them. The table lists about 120,000 clones, roughly 79% of them singletons. This chain joins TRBV6-1 and TRBJ2-2; maybe TRBD1 (6 bases). Sequencing used peripheral blood. The sequence was obtained from a man in his 70s with active or convalescent COVID-19. CDR3 protein: CASSANREGAGELFF. DNA of the CDR3: TGTGCCAGCAGTGCAAACAGGGAAGGGGCCGGGGAGCTGTTTTTT.